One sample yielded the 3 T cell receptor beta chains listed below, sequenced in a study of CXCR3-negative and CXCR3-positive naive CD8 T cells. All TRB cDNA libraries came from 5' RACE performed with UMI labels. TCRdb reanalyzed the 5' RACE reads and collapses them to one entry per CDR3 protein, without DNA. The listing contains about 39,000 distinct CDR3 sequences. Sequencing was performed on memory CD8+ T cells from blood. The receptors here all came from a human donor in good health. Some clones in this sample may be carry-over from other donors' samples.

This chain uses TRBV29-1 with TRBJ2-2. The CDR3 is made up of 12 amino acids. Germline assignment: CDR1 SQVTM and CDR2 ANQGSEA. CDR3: CSVAWGTGELFF.

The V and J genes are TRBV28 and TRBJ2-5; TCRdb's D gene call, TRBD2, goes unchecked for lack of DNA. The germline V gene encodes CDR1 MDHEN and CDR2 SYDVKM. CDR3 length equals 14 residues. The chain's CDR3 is CASSRRADLETQYF.

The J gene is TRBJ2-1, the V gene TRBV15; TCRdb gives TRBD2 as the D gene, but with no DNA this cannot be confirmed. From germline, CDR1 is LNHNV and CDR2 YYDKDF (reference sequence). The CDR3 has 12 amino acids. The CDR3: CAIRLVSDEQFF.